This section outlines one TCR beta chain sequence together with its context. Previously, flow cytometry had revealed CD8+CD57+ cell expansion in the patients chosen for sequencing. Among the patients, none had received any therapy at the time of blood sampling. Profiles of TCR beta VDJ and CDR3 were generated from a genomic DNA template. TCRdb ran MiXCR on the reads and lists one entry per CDR3 protein. Here the sample spans about 240,000 distinct CDR3 sequences, around 43% being singletons. The data derive from a study of CD8+CD57+ T cells in acquired aplastic anemia. Study summary: Mean yield of DNA from sorted CD4+ and CD8+ cells was 3 to 3.5 ug.

The sample taken for sequencing was sorted CD4+, CD8+, or CD8+CD57+ T cells (not recorded which) from PBMCs. The sequence came from a human donor with aplastic anemia.

CDR3 in amino acids: CASSLAYGQPQHF. CDR3 DNA: TGTGCCAGCAGCTTAGCGTATGGTCAGCCCCAGCATTTT. The chain is built from TRBV7-9 and TRBJ1-5; D gene ambiguous. Germline V CDR1 and CDR2: SEHNR, FQNEAQ (reference sequence). Trimming took off 0 bases at V and 6 bases at J, with 6 bases between the two ends. This CDR3 region has 13 residues.